The clone carrying this T cell receptor (beta chain) was seen just once. The antigen is unknown. These data belong to a study of cytomegalovirus exposure and HLA in healthy donors. Study-wide points: As a later analysis revealed, the rate of TCR association differed by HLA locus, with DRB1 most and HLA-C fewest.

In the PCR, 60 Vbeta and 13 Jbeta primers were used. Sequencing was performed with immunoSEQ multiplex PCR; in TCRdb, only in-frame clones are kept and a portion is missing. The sample yields 110,000 to 150,000 clones, 70% seen once. This CDR3 contains 13 residues. V was clipped by 6 bases and J by 3 bases, with 9 bases between them. Germline values: CDR1 MNHEY, CDR2 SMNVEV (reference sequence). This sequence originates from a woman under 40 in good health and CMV-seronegative. The source material was PBMCs. This chain uses TRBV27 with TRBJ2-1, with D possibly matching TRBD1 (7 bases). Here the CDR3 reads CASSQGGYNEQFF. CDR3 DNA: TGTGCCAGCAGCCAGGGGGGCTACAATGAGCAGTTCTTC.